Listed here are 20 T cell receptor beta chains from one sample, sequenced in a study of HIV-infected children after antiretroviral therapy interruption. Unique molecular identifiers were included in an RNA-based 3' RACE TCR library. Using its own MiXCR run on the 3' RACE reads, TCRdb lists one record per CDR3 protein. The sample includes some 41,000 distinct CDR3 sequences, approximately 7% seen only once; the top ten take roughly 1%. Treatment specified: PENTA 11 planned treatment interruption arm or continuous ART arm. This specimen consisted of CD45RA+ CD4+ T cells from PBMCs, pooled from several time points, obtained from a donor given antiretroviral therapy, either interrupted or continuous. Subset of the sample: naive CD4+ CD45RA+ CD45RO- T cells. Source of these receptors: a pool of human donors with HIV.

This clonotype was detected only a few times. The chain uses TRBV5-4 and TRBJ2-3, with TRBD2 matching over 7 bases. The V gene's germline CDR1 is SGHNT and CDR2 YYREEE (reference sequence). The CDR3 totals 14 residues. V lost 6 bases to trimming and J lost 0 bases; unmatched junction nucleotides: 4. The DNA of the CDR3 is TGTGCCAGCACGAAAGCGGGGAGCACAGATACGCAGTATTTT. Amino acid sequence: CASTKAGSTDTQYF. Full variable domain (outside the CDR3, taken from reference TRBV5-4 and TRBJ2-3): ETGVTQSPTHLIKTRGQQVTLRCSSQSGHNTVSWYQQALGQGPQFIFQYYREEENGRGNFPPRFSGLQFPNYSSELNVNALELDDSALYLCASTKAGSTDTQYFGPGTRLTVL.

CDR3 amino acids: CASRTSGYTGELFF. The CDR3 DNA is TGCGCCAGCCGGACTAGCGGATACACCGGGGAGCTGTTTTTT. The chain joins TRBV10-2 to TRBJ2-2; 10 bases align to TRBD2. This CDR3 contains 14 residues. In germline, CDR1 is WSHSY, CDR2 SAAADI. Trimming at V came to 8 bases and at J to 3 bases, leaving 3 bases not matched to a gene.

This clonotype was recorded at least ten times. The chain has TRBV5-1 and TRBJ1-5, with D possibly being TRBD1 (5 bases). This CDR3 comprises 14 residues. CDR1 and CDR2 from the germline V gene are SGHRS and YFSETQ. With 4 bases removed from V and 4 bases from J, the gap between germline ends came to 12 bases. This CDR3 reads CASSIDGGNQPQHF. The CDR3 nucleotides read TGCGCCAGCAGCATCGACGGGGGAAATCAGCCCCAGCATTTT. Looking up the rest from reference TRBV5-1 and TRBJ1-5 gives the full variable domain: KAGVTQTPRYLIKTRGQQVTLSCSPISGHRSVSWYQQTPGQGLQFLFEYFSETQRNKGNFPGRFSGRQFSNSRSEMNVSTLELGDSALYLCASSIDGGNQPQHFGDGTRLSIL.

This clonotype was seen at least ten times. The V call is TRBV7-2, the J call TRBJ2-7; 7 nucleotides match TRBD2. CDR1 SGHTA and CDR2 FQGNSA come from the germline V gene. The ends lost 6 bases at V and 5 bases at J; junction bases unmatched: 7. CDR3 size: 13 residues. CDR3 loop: CASRFVTSHEQYF. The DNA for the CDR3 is TGTGCCAGCAGGTTCGTGACTAGCCACGAGCAGTACTTC. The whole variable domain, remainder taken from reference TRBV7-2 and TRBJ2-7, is GAGVSQSPSNKVTEKGKDVELRCDPISGHTALYWYRQSLGQGLEFLIYFQGNSAPDKSGLPSDRFSAERTGGSVSTLTIQRTQQEDSAVYLCASRFVTSHEQYFGPGTRLTVT.

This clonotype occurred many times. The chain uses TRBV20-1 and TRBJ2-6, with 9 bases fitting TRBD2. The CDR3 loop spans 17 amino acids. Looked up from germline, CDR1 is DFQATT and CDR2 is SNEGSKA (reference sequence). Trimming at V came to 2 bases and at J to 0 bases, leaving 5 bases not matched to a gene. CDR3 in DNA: TGCAGTGCTAGACGGCTAGCGGGGAGCTCTGGGGCCAACGTCCTGACTTTC. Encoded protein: CSARRLAGSSGANVLTF.

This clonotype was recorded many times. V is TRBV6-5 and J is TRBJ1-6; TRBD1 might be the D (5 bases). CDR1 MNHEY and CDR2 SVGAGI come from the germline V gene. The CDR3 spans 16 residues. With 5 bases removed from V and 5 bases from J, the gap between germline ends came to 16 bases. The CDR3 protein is CASSPTPAGNNSPLHF. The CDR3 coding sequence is TGTGCCAGCAGTCCTACACCCGCAGGGAATAATTCACCCCTCCACTTT.

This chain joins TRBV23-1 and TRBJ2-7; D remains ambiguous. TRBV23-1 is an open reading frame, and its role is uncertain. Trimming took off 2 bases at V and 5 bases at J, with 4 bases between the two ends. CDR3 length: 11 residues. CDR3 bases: TGCGCCAGCAGTCAAAGGAACGAGCAGTACTTC. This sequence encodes CASSQRNEQYF.

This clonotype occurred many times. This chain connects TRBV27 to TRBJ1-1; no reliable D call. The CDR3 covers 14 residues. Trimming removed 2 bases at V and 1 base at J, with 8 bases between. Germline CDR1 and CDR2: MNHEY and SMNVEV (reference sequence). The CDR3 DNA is TGTGCCAGCAGTTTAGATCGGGGGAACACTGAAGCTTTCTTT. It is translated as CASSLDRGNTEAFF.

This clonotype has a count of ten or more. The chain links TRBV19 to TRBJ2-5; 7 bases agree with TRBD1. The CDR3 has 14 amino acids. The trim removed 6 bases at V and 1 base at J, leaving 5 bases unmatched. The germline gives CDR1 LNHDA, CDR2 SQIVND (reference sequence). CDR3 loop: CASSRWTGQETQYF. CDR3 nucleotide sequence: TGTGCCAGTAGCCGATGGACAGGCCAAGAGACCCAGTACTTC.

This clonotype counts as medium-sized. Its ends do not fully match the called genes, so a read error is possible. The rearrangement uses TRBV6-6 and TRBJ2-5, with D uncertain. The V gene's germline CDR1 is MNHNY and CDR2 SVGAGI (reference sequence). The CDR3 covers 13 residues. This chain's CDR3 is CASSDVDQDTQYF. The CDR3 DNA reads TGTGCCAGCAGTGATGTGGACCAAGACACCCAGTACTTT.

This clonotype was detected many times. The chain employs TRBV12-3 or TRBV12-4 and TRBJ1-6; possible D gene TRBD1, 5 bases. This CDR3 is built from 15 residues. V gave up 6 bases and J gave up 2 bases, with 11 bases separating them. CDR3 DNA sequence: TGTGCCAGCAGCCCACGGGACGCCTATAATTCACCCCTCCACTTT. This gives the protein CASSPRDAYNSPLHF.

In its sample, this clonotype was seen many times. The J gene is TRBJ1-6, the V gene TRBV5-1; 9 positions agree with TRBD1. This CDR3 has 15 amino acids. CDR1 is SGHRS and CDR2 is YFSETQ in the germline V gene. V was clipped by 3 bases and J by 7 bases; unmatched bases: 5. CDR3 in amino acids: CASSSTGGDNSPLHF. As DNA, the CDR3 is TGCGCCAGCAGCTCGACAGGGGGGGACAATTCACCCCTCCACTTT. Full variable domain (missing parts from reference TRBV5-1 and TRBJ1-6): KAGVTQTPRYLIKTRGQQVTLSCSPISGHRSVSWYQQTPGQGLQFLFEYFSETQRNKGNFPGRFSGRQFSNSRSEMNVSTLELGDSALYLCASSSTGGDNSPLHFGNGTRLTVT.

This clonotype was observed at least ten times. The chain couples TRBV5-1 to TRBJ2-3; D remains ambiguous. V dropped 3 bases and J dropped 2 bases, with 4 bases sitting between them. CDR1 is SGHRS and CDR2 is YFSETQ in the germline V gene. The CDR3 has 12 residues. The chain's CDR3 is CASSSTTDTQYF. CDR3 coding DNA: TGCGCCAGCAGCTCAACCACAGATACGCAGTATTTT.

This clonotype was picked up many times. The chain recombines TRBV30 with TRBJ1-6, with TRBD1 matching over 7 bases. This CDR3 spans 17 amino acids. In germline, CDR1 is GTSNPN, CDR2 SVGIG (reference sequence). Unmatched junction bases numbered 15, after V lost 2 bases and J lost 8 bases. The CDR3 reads CAWSSPGLRGLYSPLHF. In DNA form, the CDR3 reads TGTGCCTGGAGTTCCCCAGGCTTAAGGGGGCTGTATTCACCCCTCCACTTT.

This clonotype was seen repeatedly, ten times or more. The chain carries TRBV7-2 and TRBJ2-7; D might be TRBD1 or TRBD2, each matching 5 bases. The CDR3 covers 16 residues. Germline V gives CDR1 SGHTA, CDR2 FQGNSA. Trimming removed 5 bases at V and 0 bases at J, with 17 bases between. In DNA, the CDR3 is TGTGCCAGCAGCCGGGGCCCAGAGAAAAGCTCCTACGAGCAGTACTTC. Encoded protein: CASSRGPEKSSYEQYF.

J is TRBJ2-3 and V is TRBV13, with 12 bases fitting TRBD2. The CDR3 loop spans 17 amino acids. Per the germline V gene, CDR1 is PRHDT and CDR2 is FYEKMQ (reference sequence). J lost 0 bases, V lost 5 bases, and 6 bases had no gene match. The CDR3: CASSLTGTSGSTDTQYF. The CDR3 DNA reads TGTGCCAGCAGCCTAACCGGGACTAGCGGGAGCACAGATACGCAGTATTTT.

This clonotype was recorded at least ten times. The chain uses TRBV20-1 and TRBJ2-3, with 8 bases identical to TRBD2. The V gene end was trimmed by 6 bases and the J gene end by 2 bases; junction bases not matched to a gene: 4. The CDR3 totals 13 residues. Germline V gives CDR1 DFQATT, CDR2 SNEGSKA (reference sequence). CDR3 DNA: TGCAGTGCCAAACTAGCGGCCACAGATACGCAGTATTTT. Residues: CSAKLAATDTQYF.

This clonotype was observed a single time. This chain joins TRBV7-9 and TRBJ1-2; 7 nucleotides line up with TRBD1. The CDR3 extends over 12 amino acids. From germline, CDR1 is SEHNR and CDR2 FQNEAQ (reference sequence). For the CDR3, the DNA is TGTGTGGCCGGGACAGCAAACTATGGCTACACCTTC. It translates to CVAGTANYGYTF.

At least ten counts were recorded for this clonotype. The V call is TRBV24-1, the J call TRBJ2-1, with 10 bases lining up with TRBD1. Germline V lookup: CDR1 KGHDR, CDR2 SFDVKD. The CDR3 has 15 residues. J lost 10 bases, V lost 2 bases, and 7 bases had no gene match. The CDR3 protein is CATSDSGTGVREQFF. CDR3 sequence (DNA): TGTGCCACCAGTGATTCCGGGACAGGGGTAAGGGAGCAGTTCTTC.

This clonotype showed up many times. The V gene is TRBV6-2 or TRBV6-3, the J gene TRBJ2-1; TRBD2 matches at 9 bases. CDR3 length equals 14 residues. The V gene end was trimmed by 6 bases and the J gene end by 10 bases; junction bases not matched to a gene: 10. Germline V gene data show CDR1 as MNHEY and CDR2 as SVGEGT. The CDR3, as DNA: TGTGCCAGCAGCCAAGGACTAGCGCGCGGCGAGCAGTTCTTC. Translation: CASSQGLARGEQFF.